This T cell receptor (beta chain) was sequenced for a study of CD8+CD57+ T cells in acquired aplastic anemia. About the study: Sorted CD4+ and CD8+ cells gave a mean 3.2 ug DNA, range roughly 0.19 to 30 ug.

Genomic DNA, serving as template, underwent TCR beta VDJ and CDR3 profiling. One entry per CDR3 protein, called by TCRdb with MiXCR from the reads. The sample carries about 250,000 distinct CDR3 sequences, around half recorded once. Germline CDR1 reads MNHNY; CDR2 reads SVGAGI (reference sequence). The CDR3 contains 15 residues. Between the trimmed V and J ends, which lost 0 bases and 1 base, there was a span of 9 bases. This clonotype was detected a few times. In patients chosen for sequencing, flow cytometry had shown CD8+CD57+ cell expansion. Blood came from patients not yet given any therapy. The specimen sequenced was sorted CD4+, CD8+, or CD8+CD57+ T cells (not recorded which) from PBMCs. This clonotype was obtained from a human donor with aplastic anemia. The chain employs TRBV6-6 and TRBJ1-2, with D uncertain. CDR3 protein: CASSYSIDVNYGYTF. For the CDR3, the DNA is TGTGCCAGCAGTTACTCGATTGATGTTAACTATGGCTACACCTTC.